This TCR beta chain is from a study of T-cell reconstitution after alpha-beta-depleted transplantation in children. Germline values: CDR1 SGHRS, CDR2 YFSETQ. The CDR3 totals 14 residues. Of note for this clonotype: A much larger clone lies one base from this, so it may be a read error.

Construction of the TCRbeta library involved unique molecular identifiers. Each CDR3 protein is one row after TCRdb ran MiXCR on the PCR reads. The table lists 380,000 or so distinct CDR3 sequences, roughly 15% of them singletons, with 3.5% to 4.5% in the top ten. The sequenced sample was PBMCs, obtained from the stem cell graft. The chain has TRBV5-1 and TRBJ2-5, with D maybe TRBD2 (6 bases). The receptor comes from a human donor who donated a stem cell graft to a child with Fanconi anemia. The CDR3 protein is CASSSGLPGENQYF. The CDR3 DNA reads TGCGCCAGCAGCTCGGGACTCCCGGGAGAGAACCAGTACTTC.